Listed below are T cell receptor beta chains from one sample, sequenced in a study of CD8+ T cells in alopecia areata. The table came from immunoSEQ multiplex PCR; TCRdb's copy has only in-frame clones and leaves some out. The table lists 150,000 or so clones, roughly 50% of them singletons. Sequenced material: CD4+ T cells sorted from blood. The receptors originated from a human donor with alopecia areata. Each CDR3 is given with its conserved first and last residue. Fields, in order: clone size, V gene, D gene, J gene, CDR3 DNA, CDR3 protein. A D gene is named only where the DNA matches it firmly. A row's size may be missing; if present it is once, few, many or a size class.

clone_size: .; v_call: TRBV9; d_call: .; j_call: TRBJ2-7; cdr3_nt: TGTGCCAGCAGCTTAGACCGACAGGGAGGGCGGTACTTC; cdr3_aa: CASSLDRQGGRYF
clone_size: few; v_call: TRBV6-5; d_call: TRBD2; j_call: TRBJ2-1; cdr3_nt: TGTGCCAGCAGCCACCCTAGCGGGAGTTTCGATGAGCAGTTCTTC; cdr3_aa: CASSHPSGSFDEQFF
clone_size: .; v_call: TRBV5-1; d_call: .; j_call: TRBJ2-7; cdr3_nt: TGCGCCAGCAGCTCGAACGTGAGAAACGAGCAGTACTTC; cdr3_aa: CASSSNVRNEQYF
clone_size: .; v_call: TRBV5-1; d_call: .; j_call: TRBJ2-3; cdr3_nt: TGCGCCAGCAGCCCTGACAACACAGATACGCAGTATTTT; cdr3_aa: CASSPDNTDTQYF
clone_size: .; v_call: TRBV7-6; d_call: .; j_call: TRBJ1-5; cdr3_nt: TGTGCCAGCAGCCCTGACGGAAATCAGCCCCAGCATTTT; cdr3_aa: CASSPDGNQPQHF
clone_size: .; v_call: TRBV4-2; d_call: .; j_call: TRBJ2-2; cdr3_nt: TGTGCCAGCAGCCAAGACCCTTTCCGGGCCGGAACCGGGGAGCTGTTTTTT; cdr3_aa: CASSQDPFRAGTGELFF
clone_size: once; v_call: TRBV5-1; d_call: .; j_call: TRBJ2-2; cdr3_nt: TGCGCCAGCAGCAGGACAGAGATGAACACCGGGGAGCTGTTTTTT; cdr3_aa: CASSRTEMNTGELFF
clone_size: .; v_call: TRBV5-1; d_call: TRBD1; j_call: TRBJ1-1; cdr3_nt: TGCGCCAGCAGCTTTCGGGACAGCTTGAACACTGAAGCTTTCTTT; cdr3_aa: CASSFRDSLNTEAFF
clone_size: .; v_call: TRBV30; d_call: .; j_call: TRBJ1-5; cdr3_nt: TGTGCCTGGAGTTCTACAGATCGGAATCAGCCCCAGCATTTT; cdr3_aa: CAWSSTDRNQPQHF
clone_size: .; v_call: TRBV30; d_call: TRBD2; j_call: TRBJ2-1; cdr3_nt: TGTGCCTGGAGTGTTGGGACTAGCGGGAGGCCCCTAGCCGATGAGCAGTTCTTC; cdr3_aa: CAWSVGTSGRPLADEQFF
clone_size: .; v_call: TRBV7-9; d_call: .; j_call: TRBJ2-7; cdr3_nt: TGTGCCAGCAGCGCCACGGGGCGGGGAGCGCCCGAGCAGTACTTC; cdr3_aa: CASSATGRGAPEQYF
clone_size: few; v_call: TRBV27; d_call: .; j_call: TRBJ2-3; cdr3_nt: TGTGCCAGCAGTCGCCAATACACAGATACGCAGTATTTT; cdr3_aa: CASSRQYTDTQYF
clone_size: few; v_call: TRBV7-8; d_call: TRBD2; j_call: TRBJ2-1; cdr3_nt: TGTGCCAGCAGCCTATCCGGGACTAGCGCCAATGAGCAGTTCTTC; cdr3_aa: CASSLSGTSANEQFF
clone_size: few; v_call: TRBV7-9; d_call: TRBD1; j_call: TRBJ1-1; cdr3_nt: TGTGCCAGCAGCTTTGTCAGCAGGGGGACTGAAGCTTTCTTT; cdr3_aa: CASSFVSRGTEAFF
clone_size: .; v_call: TRBV5-1; d_call: .; j_call: TRBJ2-1; cdr3_nt: TGCGCCAGCAGCTTGGAATCCGGTTACAATGAGCAGTTCTTC; cdr3_aa: CASSLESGYNEQFF
clone_size: few; v_call: TRBV20-1; d_call: .; j_call: TRBJ1-5; cdr3_nt: TGCAGTGCTGGACAGAATCAGCCCCAGCATTTT; cdr3_aa: CSAGQNQPQHF
clone_size: .; v_call: TRBV27; d_call: .; j_call: TRBJ2-5; cdr3_nt: TGTGCCAGCAGTTTGGGGGAGACCCAGTACTTC; cdr3_aa: CASSLGETQYF
clone_size: .; v_call: TRBV29-1; d_call: .; j_call: TRBJ2-3; cdr3_nt: TGCAGCGTCACAGATACGCAGTATTTT; cdr3_aa: CSVTDTQYF
clone_size: .; v_call: TRBV30; d_call: .; j_call: TRBJ1-5; cdr3_nt: TGTGCCTGGAGTTTAAGGGGCCAGCCCCAGCATTTT; cdr3_aa: CAWSLRGQPQHF
clone_size: .; v_call: TRBV6-1; d_call: .; j_call: TRBJ2-1; cdr3_nt: TGTGCCAGCAGTGGTTATTGGGGTCTAGACTACAATGAGCAGTTCTTC; cdr3_aa: CASSGYWGLDYNEQFF
clone_size: .; v_call: TRBV29-1; d_call: .; j_call: TRBJ1-1; cdr3_nt: TGCAGCGTAATCGACAGGTTCAACACTGAAGCTTTCTTT; cdr3_aa: CSVIDRFNTEAFF
clone_size: once; v_call: TRBV28; d_call: .; j_call: TRBJ1-5; cdr3_nt: TGTGCCAGCGACGAAGTTGGGGGAATCAGCAATCAGCCCCAGCATTTT; cdr3_aa: CASDEVGGISNQPQHF
clone_size: .; v_call: TRBV7-9; d_call: TRBD2; j_call: TRBJ2-7; cdr3_nt: TGTGCCAGCAGCTCCTCGGGCGGGAGCCACTCCTACGAGCAGTACTTC; cdr3_aa: CASSSSGGSHSYEQYF
clone_size: .; v_call: TRBV7-2; d_call: .; j_call: TRBJ1-1; cdr3_nt: TGTGCCAGCAGCTTTACCGGGGGCAACACTGAAGCTTTCTTT; cdr3_aa: CASSFTGGNTEAFF
clone_size: .; v_call: TRBV25-1; d_call: .; j_call: TRBJ2-3; cdr3_nt: TGTGCCAGCAGTGAGCAATATACGCAGTATTTT; cdr3_aa: CASSEQYTQYF
clone_size: few; v_call: TRBV10-3; d_call: TRBD1; j_call: TRBJ2-2; cdr3_nt: TGTGCCATCAGTGAGCCGGGACAGGGGTCGAACACCGGGGAGCTGTTTTTT; cdr3_aa: CAISEPGQGSNTGELFF